Below are 25 T cell receptor beta chains sequenced from a single sample in a study of blood T cell repertoires in COVID-19. The repertoire was sequenced with immunoSEQ multiplex PCR; TCRdb's copy has only in-frame clones and lacks some. The table lists about 220,000 clones, 70% to 90% of them singletons, with about 3% in the top ten. The sample taken for sequencing was peripheral blood. Source of these receptors: a man between 50 and 59 years old who had recovered from COVID-19.

J is TRBJ2-3 and V is TRBV7-9; D unresolved. Germline loops: CDR1 SEHNR, CDR2 FQNEAQ (reference sequence). Trimming stripped 5 bases from V and 4 bases from J, with 10 bases between. The CDR3 is 13 amino acids. Here the CDR3 reads CASSAPLSDTQYF. DNA for the CDR3: TGTGCCAGCAGCGCACCCCTATCAGATACGCAGTATTTT. The full variable domain, its missing parts supplied by reference TRBV7-9 and TRBJ2-3, is DTGVSQNPRHKITKRGQNVTFRCDPISEHNRLYWYRQTLGQGPEFLTYFQNEAQLEKSRLLSDRFSAERPKGSFSTLEIQRTEQGDSAMYLCASSAPLSDTQYFGPGTRLTVL.

The chain joins TRBV3-1 (or the pseudogene TRBV3-2) to TRBJ2-1; the D gene is possibly TRBD2 (6 bases). Germline CDR1 reads LGHDT; CDR2 reads YNNKEL (reference sequence). V lost 0 bases and J lost 4, with 16 bases in between. This CDR3 region has 17 residues. The CDR3: CASSQEVGSVLYNEQFF. CDR3 nucleotides: TGTGCCAGCAGCCAAGAGGTCGGGAGCGTTCTGTACAATGAGCAGTTCTTC.

In its sample, this clone was seen a few times. The chain joins TRBV19 to TRBJ2-7; the match to TRBD2 covers 9 bases. The V segment lost 5 bases and the J segment 3 bases; nucleotides outside the gene matches: 14. Looked up from germline, CDR1 is LNHDA and CDR2 is SQIVND (reference sequence). This CDR3 spans 17 amino acids. The CDR3 loop reads CASSDRMSSGSNYEQYF. The DNA of the CDR3 is TGTGCCAGTAGTGACAGGATGAGTAGCGGGAGTAACTACGAGCAGTACTTC.

This clone was observed many times. The V and J genes are TRBV10-1 and TRBJ2-2; TRBD2 matches at 7 bases. CDR1 and CDR2 (germline): WNHNN, SYGVQD (reference sequence). The ends lost 3 bases at V and 0 bases at J; junction bases unmatched: 1. The CDR3 covers 15 residues. In nucleotides, the CDR3 is TGCGCCAGCAGTGATGGGGGGGCGAACACCGGGGAGCTGTTTTTT. This codes for CASSDGGANTGELFF.

On this clone: This sample includes further DNA sequences coding for the same CDR3. The chain uses TRBV28 and TRBJ1-3; TRBD1 might be the D (6 bases). The V end lost 7 bases, the J end lost 0 bases, and 13 bases lay between the germline ends. Germline V lookup: CDR1 MDHEN, CDR2 SYDVKM. The CDR3 has 15 amino acids. The CDR3 DNA reads as TGTGCCAGCACCCCGGACAGAGTCTCTGGAAACACCATATATTTT. The encoded protein is CASTPDRVSGNTIYF. Together with reference TRBV28 and TRBJ1-3, the CDR3 gives the full variable domain: DVKVTQSSRYLVKRTGEKVFLECVQDMDHENMFWYRQDPGLGLRLIYFSYDVKMKEKGDIPEGYSVSREKKERFSLILESASTNQTSMYLCASTPDRVSGNTIYFGEGSWLTVV.

This chain connects TRBV5-1 to TRBJ1-4; D possibly corresponds to TRBD1 (6 bases). The CDR3 extends over 15 amino acids. Germline V gene lookup returns CDR1 SGHRS and CDR2 YFSETQ. V was trimmed by 0 bases and J by 8 bases, leaving 14 bases between them. In nucleotides, the CDR3 is TGCGCCAGCAGCTTGGCGGGGGGCCCGGGGGAAAAACTGTTTTTT. Translating gives CASSLAGGPGEKLFF.

This chain uses TRBV27 with TRBJ1-3, with D maybe TRBD1 (6 bases). With 6 bases removed from V and 2 bases from J, the gap between germline ends came to 14 bases. The CDR3 contains 15 residues. Germline V CDR1 and CDR2: MNHEY, SMNVEV (reference sequence). The CDR3 protein is CASSPAGGPGNTIYF. In DNA, the CDR3 is TGTGCCAGCAGCCCTGCGGGGGGGCCTGGAAACACCATATATTTT.

The rearrangement links TRBV6-5 to TRBJ2-5; a possible D gene is TRBD1 (6 bases). Trimming took 7 bases from V and 1 from J, leaving 10 bases between them. This CDR3 has 13 residues. Germline loops: CDR1 MNHEY, CDR2 SVGAGI. The DNA for the CDR3 is TGTGCCAGCACCCCAGGGGTCCAAGAGACCCAGTACTTC. This encodes CASTPGVQETQYF.

The chain couples TRBV19 to TRBJ2-3; 9 bases align to TRBD2. V gave up 4 bases and J gave up 2 bases; unmatched junction bases: 1. The CDR3 spans 14 residues. Germline values: CDR1 LNHDA, CDR2 SQIVND (reference sequence). This chain's CDR3 is CASSTSGATDTQYF. For the CDR3, the DNA is TGTGCCAGTAGTACTAGCGGGGCCACAGATACGCAGTATTTT.

This chain connects TRBV28 to TRBJ1-2, with 8 bases aligning to TRBD1. Germline V gene sequence: CDR1 MDHEN, CDR2 SYDVKM. The junction had 7 bases not matched to a gene; V was cut back by 4 bases and J by 3 bases. This CDR3 is 15 amino acids long. CDR3 nucleotide sequence: TGTGCCAGCAGTTCCGACAGGGGAGGGGACTATGGCTACACCTTC. Protein product: CASSSDRGGDYGYTF.

This clone came up once. V is TRBV28 and J is TRBJ2-2; D is perhaps TRBD2 (5 bases). Germline CDR1 is MDHEN and CDR2 is SYDVKM. The germline V and J ends were trimmed by 3 bases and 3 bases, with 5 bases remaining between them. CDR3 length equals 13 residues. CDR3 loop: CASSFGDTGELFF. The CDR3 DNA follows: TGTGCCAGCAGTTTCGGGGACACCGGGGAGCTGTTTTTT. The full variable domain, rest sourced from reference TRBV28 and TRBJ2-2, is DVKVTQSSRYLVKRTGEKVFLECVQDMDHENMFWYRQDPGLGLRLIYFSYDVKMKEKGDIPEGYSVSREKKERFSLILESASTNQTSMYLCASSFGDTGELFFGEGSRLTVL.

This clone was detected only once. The chain joins TRBV30 to TRBJ1-5, with D possibly TRBD1 on 5 matching bases. Germline V gene lookup returns CDR1 GTSNPN and CDR2 SVGIG (reference sequence). The CDR3 runs 13 residues. Trimming removed 2 bases from V and 4 bases from J, with 9 bases in between. DNA of the CDR3: TGTGCCTGGAGTCGGGAGGGGAATCAGCCCCAGCATTTT. Its protein product is CAWSREGNQPQHF.

The CDR3 nucleotides are TGTGCCAGCAGTGATAAACGACTAGCGGGATTCTACAATGAGCAGTTCTTC. Amino acids: CASSDKRLAGFYNEQFF. The chain employs TRBV27 and TRBJ2-1, with 11 bases fitting TRBD2. The CDR3 is 17 residues long. Germline CDR1 and CDR2: MNHEY and SMNVEV (reference sequence). Losses at the gene ends were 5 bases for V and 3 bases for J; bases not matched to a gene: 9.

The V call is TRBV19, the J call TRBJ2-7, with a possible D match to TRBD1 (5 bases). The CDR3 sequence is 13 residues long. V lost 3 bases and J 5 bases, leaving 11 bases between the germline ends. Germline CDR1 reads LNHDA; CDR2 reads SQIVND (reference sequence). The CDR3: CASSILSGNEQYF. DNA of the CDR3: TGTGCCAGTAGTATCCTCTCAGGGAACGAGCAGTACTTC.

This chain connects TRBV5-1 to TRBJ2-3; 9 nucleotides agree with TRBD2. After removal of 4 bases from V and 1 base from J, the junction contained 7 bases not matched to a gene. The CDR3 runs 16 residues. Germline V gene data show CDR1 as SGHRS and CDR2 as YFSETQ. CDR3 sequence: CASSHPLAGRTDTQYF. CDR3 coding DNA: TGCGCCAGCAGCCACCCGCTAGCGGGACGCACAGATACGCAGTATTTT. The full variable domain, in which reference TRBV5-1 and TRBJ2-3 provide the parts outside the CDR3, is KAGVTQTPRYLIKTRGQQVTLSCSPISGHRSVSWYQQTPGQGLQFLFEYFSETQRNKGNFPGRFSGRQFSNSRSEMNVSTLELGDSALYLCASSHPLAGRTDTQYFGPGTRLTVL.

This clone has just a few counts. The chain carries TRBV4-1 and TRBJ2-2; weak D call: TRBD1 (5 bases). In germline, CDR1 is MGHRA, CDR2 YSYEKL. CDR3 size: 14 residues. V dropped 4 bases and J dropped 6 bases, with 12 bases sitting between them. DNA for the CDR3: TGCGCCAGCAGCCCCGAAGGGGTTCCCGGGGAGCTGTTTTTT. As protein: CASSPEGVPGELFF.

The V call is TRBV27, the J call TRBJ2-7; TRBD2 aligns across 13 bases. This CDR3 is built from 17 residues. V gave up 4 bases and J gave up 3 bases; unmatched junction bases: 9. The germline CDR1 and CDR2 sequences are MNHEY and SMNVEV (reference sequence). CDR3 sequence reads: CASSSGLAGVRNYEQYF. Written as DNA, the CDR3 is TGTGCCAGCAGTTCCGGACTAGCGGGAGTCAGGAACTACGAGCAGTACTTC.

The genes are TRBV28 and TRBJ2-3; perhaps TRBD1 as D (5 bases). Germline CDR1 and CDR2: MDHEN and SYDVKM. This CDR3 has 17 residues. The germline V and J ends were trimmed by 3 bases and 2 bases, with 18 bases remaining between them. This CDR3 reads CASSLLATARFTDTQYF. The CDR3 nucleotides read TGTGCCAGCAGTTTGTTGGCGACAGCTAGATTCACAGATACGCAGTATTTT.

The chain combines TRBV28 with TRBJ2-1; TRBD2 matches 14 bases. Germline assignment: CDR1 MDHEN and CDR2 SYDVKM. This CDR3 is 23 amino acids long. J lost 6 bases, V lost 3 bases, and 25 bases had no gene match. The CDR3 sequence: CASSFSLRSRSHAGTSGSNEQFF. DNA for the CDR3: TGTGCCAGCAGTTTCTCCCTTCGCTCCCGCTCCCATGCCGGGACTAGCGGGAGCAATGAGCAGTTCTTC. The full variable domain, in which reference TRBV28 and TRBJ2-1 provide the parts outside the CDR3, is DVKVTQSSRYLVKRTGEKVFLECVQDMDHENMFWYRQDPGLGLRLIYFSYDVKMKEKGDIPEGYSVSREKKERFSLILESASTNQTSMYLCASSFSLRSRSHAGTSGSNEQFFGPGTRLTVL.

The chain is built from TRBV27 and TRBJ1-1; D unresolved. CDR1 and CDR2 from the germline V gene are MNHEY and SMNVEV (reference sequence). V was cut by 4 bases and J by 6 bases, with 6 bases left in between. The CDR3 covers 11 residues. CDR3 sequence reads: CASSSRAEAFF. CDR3 sequence (DNA): TGTGCCAGCAGTTCGAGAGCTGAAGCTTTCTTT.

This sequence joins TRBV10-3 and TRBJ2-1; the D gene is possibly TRBD2 (5 bases). The germline V and J ends were trimmed by 6 bases and 4 bases, with 16 bases remaining between them. The CDR3 covers 15 residues. The germline gives CDR1 ENHRY, CDR2 SYGVKD. The CDR3 nucleotides are TGTGCCATCAGGGACTCCGGTTCACGGTACAATGAGCAGTTCTTC. Amino acid sequence: CAIRDSGSRYNEQFF.

V is TRBV7-8 and J is TRBJ2-5, with D tentatively TRBD1 (6 bases). Germline lookup yields CDR1 SGHVS and CDR2 FQNEAQ. The CDR3 covers 14 residues. The ends were cut back, 2 bases at V and 5 bases at J, with 12 bases in the middle. CDR3 region: CASSLTGIGETQYF. The CDR3 bases are TGTGCCAGCAGCTTAACAGGGATAGGGGAGACCCAGTACTTC.

V gene TRBV27 combines with J gene TRBJ1-2, with TRBD1 matching over 9 bases. J lost 7 bases, V lost 3 bases, and 6 bases had no gene match. Germline V CDR1 and CDR2: MNHEY, SMNVEV (reference sequence). CDR3 length equals 14 residues. For the CDR3, the DNA is TGTGCCAGCAGTTTTGGACAGGGGCTTGCTGGCTACACCTTC. Translated, it gives CASSFGQGLAGYTF.

The CDR3 sequence: CASSQLAGEQFF. DNA of the CDR3: TGTGCCAGCAGCCAACTAGCGGGCGAGCAGTTCTTC. This chain connects TRBV3-1 (or the pseudogene TRBV3-2) to TRBJ2-1, with 8 positions matching TRBD2. Germline V gives CDR1 LGHDT, CDR2 YNNKEL (reference sequence). The CDR3 extends over 12 amino acids. V was clipped by 2 bases and J by 10 bases; unmatched bases: 1.

This chain joins TRBV6-5 and TRBJ2-7; 9 nucleotides agree with TRBD2. Trimming took 6 bases from V and 5 from J; bases not matched to a gene: 8. The CDR3 totals 14 residues. Germline loops: CDR1 MNHEY, CDR2 SVGAGI. DNA of the CDR3: TGTGCCAGCAGCATAGCGGGAGTTCAGAACGAGCAGTACTTC. Translating it yields CASSIAGVQNEQYF.